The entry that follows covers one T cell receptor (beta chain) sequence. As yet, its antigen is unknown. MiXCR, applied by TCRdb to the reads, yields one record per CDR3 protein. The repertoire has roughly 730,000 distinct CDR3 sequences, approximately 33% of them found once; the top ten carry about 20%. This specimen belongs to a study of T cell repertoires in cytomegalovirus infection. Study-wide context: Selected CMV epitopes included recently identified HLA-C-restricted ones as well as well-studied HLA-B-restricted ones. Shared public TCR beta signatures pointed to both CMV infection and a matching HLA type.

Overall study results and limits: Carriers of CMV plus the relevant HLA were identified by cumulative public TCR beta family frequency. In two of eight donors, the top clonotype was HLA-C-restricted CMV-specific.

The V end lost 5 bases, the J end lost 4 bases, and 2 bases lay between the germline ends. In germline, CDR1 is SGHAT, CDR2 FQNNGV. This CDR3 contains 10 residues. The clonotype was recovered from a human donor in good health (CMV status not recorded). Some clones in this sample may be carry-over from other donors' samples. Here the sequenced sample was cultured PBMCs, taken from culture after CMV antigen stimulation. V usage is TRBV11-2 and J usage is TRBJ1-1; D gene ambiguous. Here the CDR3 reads CASSATEAFF. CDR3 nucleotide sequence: TGTGCCAGCAGCGCCACTGAAGCTTTCTTT.